Below are 26 T cell receptor beta chains sequenced from a single sample in a study of blood T cell repertoires in COVID-19. Profiling relied on immunoSEQ multiplex PCR, and the TCRdb table lists in-frame clones only, not all of them. The data contain about 180,000 clones, roughly 86% of them singletons. The sequencing input was PBMCs or T cells enriched from blood (not recorded which). These receptor sequences come from a woman aged 30 to 39 who had recovered from COVID-19.

The V and J genes are TRBV24-1 and TRBJ2-1; 13 bases fit TRBD2. V trimming: 3 bases; J trimming: 10 bases; junction bases outside the gene matches: 5. From germline, CDR1 is KGHDR and CDR2 SFDVKD. The CDR3 runs to 15 residues. The CDR3 DNA is TGTGCCACCAGTGATCTCGGACTAGCGGGAGTCGAGCAGTTCTTC. Amino acid sequence: CATSDLGLAGVEQFF.

V gene TRBV9 combines with J gene TRBJ2-1; TRBD1 matches 9 bases. The CDR3 contains 15 residues. Germline V gene data show CDR1 as SGDLS and CDR2 as YYNGEE. Germline trimming cut 0 bases from V and 3 bases from J; bases unmatched to any gene: 1. Here the CDR3 DNA reads TGTGCCAGCAGCGTAGTGGACAGGGGCTACAATGAGCAGTTCTTC. Its translation is CASSVVDRGYNEQFF.

The chain couples TRBV11-2 to TRBJ2-1; TRBD2 matches at 8 bases. The germline gives CDR1 SGHAT, CDR2 FQNNGV. The junction had 4 bases not matched to a gene; V was cut back by 1 base and J by 2 bases. The CDR3 is made up of 16 amino acids. The CDR3 loop is CASSLVSGSAYNEQFF. As DNA, the CDR3 is TGTGCCAGCAGCTTAGTAAGCGGGAGTGCCTACAATGAGCAGTTCTTC.

This clone was recorded only once. The chain carries TRBV25-1 and TRBJ2-7; 7 nucleotides align to TRBD2. There are 15 residues in the CDR3. The V and J ends lost 3 bases and 2 bases, in that order; junction bases with no gene match: 7. Per germline, CDR1 MGHDK and CDR2 SYGVNS. CDR3 bases: TGTGCCAGCAGTGATCCACTAGCGAAAACCTACGAGCAGTACTTC. Translated, it gives CASSDPLAKTYEQYF.

The V gene is TRBV28, the J gene TRBJ1-3, with D unclear. Between the trimmed V and J ends, which lost 11 bases and 0 bases, there was a span of 23 bases. Germline CDR1 reads MDHEN; CDR2 reads SYDVKM. The CDR3 contains 17 residues. CDR3 DNA: TGTGCCCGCCTACAACCAGGCTACGAGAGCTCTGGAAACACCATATATTTT. As protein: CARLQPGYESSGNTIYF.

This chain links TRBV10-3 with TRBJ2-1; D is uncertain. The CDR3 runs 14 residues. Germline assignment: CDR1 ENHRY and CDR2 SYGVKD. V dropped 0 bases and J dropped 5 bases, with 8 bases sitting between them. The CDR3 is CAISESSLHNEQFF. CDR3 DNA sequence: TGTGCCATCAGTGAGTCGAGCCTCCACAATGAGCAGTTCTTC.

The V call is TRBV19, the J call TRBJ2-1; 15 bases map to TRBD2. Germline V gives CDR1 LNHDA, CDR2 SQIVND (reference sequence). The CDR3 runs to 15 residues. The trim removed 4 bases at V and 6 bases at J, leaving 1 base unmatched. For the CDR3, the DNA is TGTGCCAGTAGTACGGGACTAGCGGGAGGCAATGAGCAGTTCTTC. It specifies CASSTGLAGGNEQFF. Combining the CDR3 with reference TRBV19 and TRBJ2-1 gives the whole variable domain DGGITQSPKYLFRKEGQNVTLSCEQNLNHDAMYWYRQDPGQGLRLIYYSQIVNDFQKGDIAEGYSVSREKKESFPLTVTSAQKNPTAFYLCASSTGLAGGNEQFFGPGTRLTVL.

CDR3 nucleotide sequence: TGTGCCAGCAGTGAAGCGACAGGGAATGGCTACACCTTC. This encodes CASSEATGNGYTF. The chain combines TRBV6-1 with TRBJ1-2; 7 positions match TRBD1. Germline CDR1 MNHNS, CDR2 SASEGT. This CDR3 has 13 residues. V shed 0 bases and J 6 bases; nucleotides not matched to a gene: 1.

The chain is built from TRBV9 and TRBJ2-7; 7 positions match TRBD2. The CDR3 contains 15 residues. CDR1 is SGDLS, CDR2 YYNGEE, per germline. V shed 0 bases, J shed 2 bases, and the junction held 5 bases outside the gene matches. This CDR3 reads CASSVAAGVTYEQYF. CDR3 DNA sequence: TGTGCCAGCAGCGTAGCGGCGGGAGTTACCTACGAGCAGTACTTC.

With regard to this clone: Compared with germline, one end of the junction differs, possibly owing to a read error. The genes are TRBV6-5 and TRBJ2-1; TRBD1 agrees at 12 bases. Germline loops: CDR1 MNHEY, CDR2 SVGAGI. This CDR3 is built from 15 residues. CDR3: CASRSGTGGYDEQFF. The DNA for the CDR3 is TGTGCCAGCAGGTCCGGGACAGGGGGCTACGATGAGCAGTTCTTC.

This clone was seen a single time. The chain couples TRBV5-4 to TRBJ2-6; perhaps TRBD1 as D (6 bases). The CDR3 is made up of 17 amino acids. CDR1 is SGHNT and CDR2 is YYREEE in the germline V gene (reference sequence). Trimming removed 4 bases from V and 2 bases from J, with 16 bases in between. CDR3 amino acids: CASSTQQGGPGANVLTF. In DNA, the CDR3 is TGTGCCAGCAGCACACAACAGGGTGGCCCTGGGGCCAACGTCCTGACTTTC.

The genes are TRBV5-1 and TRBJ2-1, with TRBD2 matching 9 bases. Germline V gene data show CDR1 as SGHRS and CDR2 as YFSETQ. The CDR3 totals 16 residues. V trimming: 2 bases; J trimming: 7 bases; junction bases outside the gene matches: 10. CDR3 residues: CASSLGSLAGKNEQFF. The DNA for the CDR3 is TGCGCCAGCAGCTTAGGGTCCCTAGCGGGGAAAAATGAGCAGTTCTTC. The full variable domain, in which reference TRBV5-1 and TRBJ2-1 provide the parts outside the CDR3, is KAGVTQTPRYLIKTRGQQVTLSCSPISGHRSVSWYQQTPGQGLQFLFEYFSETQRNKGNFPGRFSGRQFSNSRSEMNVSTLELGDSALYLCASSLGSLAGKNEQFFGPGTRLTVL.

This chain links TRBV24-1 with TRBJ2-1; D is uncertain. This CDR3 has 12 amino acids. Germline V gene lookup returns CDR1 KGHDR and CDR2 SFDVKD. Between the trimmed V and J ends, which lost 4 bases and 5 bases, there was a span of 5 bases. The CDR3 loop is CATSEFDNEQFF. The CDR3 DNA reads TGTGCCACCAGTGAGTTCGACAATGAGCAGTTCTTC.

The V and J genes are TRBV4-1 and TRBJ1-4; D is undetermined. The CDR3 is 13 residues long. Between the trimmed V and J ends, which lost 0 bases and 14 bases, there was a span of 13 bases. Germline V gene data show CDR1 as MGHRA and CDR2 as YSYEKL. CDR3 residues: CASSQERVGGLFF. CDR3 in DNA: TGCGCCAGCAGCCAAGAAAGGGTCGGAGGGCTGTTTTTT.

The rearrangement uses TRBV5-5 and TRBJ1-6, with 7 bases identical to TRBD1. The CDR3 has 16 amino acids. V lost 0 bases to trimming and J lost 5 bases; unmatched junction nucleotides: 5. Germline V gene sequence: CDR1 SGHKS, CDR2 YYEKEE (reference sequence). CDR3 amino acids: CASSLAQQGNNSPLHF. CDR3 in DNA: TGTGCCAGCAGCTTGGCCCAACAGGGGAATAATTCACCCCTCCACTTT.

V usage is TRBV30 and J usage is TRBJ2-5; D gene unclear. The CDR3 is made up of 14 amino acids. The germline V gene has CDR1 GTSNPN and CDR2 SVGIG (reference sequence). The V gene lost 2 bases and the J gene lost 4 bases, with 14 bases spanning the gap. CDR3 protein: CAWSTSIPGETQYF. The CDR3 bases are TGTGCCTGGAGTACCTCAATCCCCGGAGAGACCCAGTACTTC.

This chain joins TRBV6-5 and TRBJ2-1, with 7 bases fitting TRBD1. The junction had 7 bases not matched to a gene; V was cut back by 2 bases and J by 6 bases. The germline gives CDR1 MNHEY, CDR2 SVGAGI. The CDR3 has 15 amino acids. CDR3 nucleotides: TGTGCCAGCAGTTACGGACAGGCAGCCGGCAATGAGCAGTTCTTC. Protein sequence: CASSYGQAAGNEQFF.

The chain couples TRBV18 to TRBJ2-2; possibly TRBD2 for D (5 bases). Trimming shortened V by 5 bases and J by 3 bases, and 13 bases separated the two germline ends. The CDR3 totals 15 residues. Germline lookup yields CDR1 KGHSH and CDR2 LQKENI. CDR3: CASSFVQRDTGELFF. CDR3 DNA: TGTGCCAGCTCATTCGTACAGAGGGACACCGGGGAGCTGTTTTTT. The full variable domain, completed using reference TRBV18 and TRBJ2-2, is NAGVMQNPRHLVRRRGQEARLRCSPMKGHSHVYWYRQLPEEGLKFMVYLQKENIIDESGMPKERFSAEFPKEGPSILRIQQVVRGDSAAYFCASSFVQRDTGELFFGEGSRLTVL.

The V gene is TRBV5-5, the J gene TRBJ1-1, with 9 nucleotides matching TRBD1. CDR1 is SGHKS, CDR2 YYEKEE, per germline (reference sequence). CDR3 size: 14 residues. Unmatched junction bases numbered 6, after V lost 4 bases and J lost 5 bases. In DNA form, the CDR3 reads TGTGCCAGCAGCCTCAGACAGGGGGATACTGAAGCTTTCTTT. This translates into CASSLRQGDTEAFF.

The chain employs TRBV9 and TRBJ1-6; D possibly corresponds to TRBD1 (6 bases). The germline V gene encodes CDR1 SGDLS and CDR2 YYNGEE. The CDR3 is 18 amino acids. V dropped 0 bases and J dropped 0 bases, with 13 bases sitting between them. This CDR3 is CASSVGDRQSSYNSPLHF. CDR3 nucleotides: TGTGCCAGCAGCGTAGGAGACAGGCAGAGCTCCTATAATTCACCCCTCCACTTT.

This chain joins TRBV5-4 and TRBJ1-2; D perhaps matches TRBD1 (5 bases). Germline CDR1 is SGHNT and CDR2 is YYREEE (reference sequence). V dropped 3 bases and J dropped 1 base, with 10 bases sitting between them. The CDR3 is 14 amino acids. Here the CDR3 DNA reads TGTGCCAGCAGCTCGAGAGACAGTAACTATGGCTACACCTTC. Translated, it gives CASSSRDSNYGYTF. Combining the CDR3 with reference TRBV5-4 and TRBJ1-2 gives the whole variable domain ETGVTQSPTHLIKTRGQQVTLRCSSQSGHNTVSWYQQALGQGPQFIFQYYREEENGRGNFPPRFSGLQFPNYSSELNVNALELDDSALYLCASSSRDSNYGYTFGSGTRLTVV.

The CDR3 reads CASSDTGVSYEQYF. The CDR3, as DNA: TGTGCCAGCAGTGATACAGGGGTCTCCTACGAGCAGTACTTC. The chain carries TRBV2 and TRBJ2-7; TRBD1 aligns across 7 bases. The CDR3 extends over 14 amino acids. With 3 bases clipped from V and 0 bases from J, the junction kept 2 bases outside the gene matches. The germline gives CDR1 SNHLY, CDR2 FYNNEI.

The chain is built from TRBV28 and TRBJ2-1, with D possibly matching TRBD1 (6 bases). The germline CDR1 and CDR2 sequences are MDHEN and SYDVKM. The CDR3 spans 16 residues. With 1 base removed from V and 7 bases from J, the gap between germline ends came to 17 bases. CDR3 protein: CASSLFAEAGDNEQFF. The CDR3 DNA is TGTGCCAGCAGTTTATTCGCCGAAGCAGGGGATAATGAGCAGTTCTTC. The variable domain in full, with the rest retrieved from reference TRBV28 and TRBJ2-1, is DVKVTQSSRYLVKRTGEKVFLECVQDMDHENMFWYRQDPGLGLRLIYFSYDVKMKEKGDIPEGYSVSREKKERFSLILESASTNQTSMYLCASSLFAEAGDNEQFFGPGTRLTVL.

This chain links TRBV18 with TRBJ1-1; D uncertain. The CDR3 totals 15 residues. CDR1 and CDR2 (germline): KGHSH, LQKENI. The V gene lost 0 bases and the J gene lost 2 bases, with 10 bases spanning the gap. The CDR3 nucleotides are TGTGCCAGCTCACCACCGTCGGGAGCCAACACTGAAGCTTTCTTT. Protein sequence: CASSPPSGANTEAFF.

V usage is TRBV10-3 and J usage is TRBJ1-1; 11 positions agree with TRBD1. This CDR3 contains 15 residues. Germline V gene data show CDR1 as ENHRY and CDR2 as SYGVKD. The junction had 3 bases not matched to a gene; V was cut back by 6 bases and J by 0 bases. This CDR3 reads CAIRGTGGMNTEAFF. The CDR3 DNA reads TGTGCCATCAGGGGGACAGGGGGGATGAACACTGAAGCTTTCTTT.

This clone was detected once. V and J are TRBV7-8 and TRBJ2-5; TRBD2 aligns across 10 bases. The CDR3 totals 15 residues. V lost 6 bases to trimming and J lost 2 bases; unmatched junction nucleotides: 6. Germline lookup yields CDR1 SGHVS and CDR2 FQNEAQ. DNA of the CDR3: TGTGCCAGCAGTCCCAGCGGGAGGGCACAAGAGACCCAGTACTTC. It encodes CASSPSGRAQETQYF.